The clone carrying this TCR beta chain was detected ten times or more. Time point denoted: newly diagnosed GD, antithyroid drugs for less than 3 months. PBMC-extracted RNA yielded the TCR library. This CDR3 has 11 residues. The V end was cut by 6 bases, the J end by 8 bases, with 8 bases between. These data come from a study of regulatory T cells in long-lasting Graves disease. Construction of TCR beta libraries relied on iRepertoire HTBI primers and on Arm-PCR targeting CDR3 regions. One entry per CDR3 protein, called by TCRdb with MiXCR from the multiplex PCR reads. The repertoire consists of about 440,000 distinct CDR3 sequences, with about a sixth occurring once and the leading ten covering around 10%. A further study also used this sample, focusing on T cells in Graves' hyperthyroidism and ophthalmopathy.

The chain has TRBV12-3 or TRBV12-4 and TRBJ2-1; D is undetermined. The receptor was isolated from a woman between 25 and 40 years old with Graves disease. This specimen was peripheral blood mononuclear cells (PBMCs), taken at new diagnosis, from a patient treated with antithyroid drugs. CDR3 sequence (DNA): TGTGCCAGCAGGGCTAGAGATGAGCAGTTCTTC. Translating it yields CASRARDEQFF.